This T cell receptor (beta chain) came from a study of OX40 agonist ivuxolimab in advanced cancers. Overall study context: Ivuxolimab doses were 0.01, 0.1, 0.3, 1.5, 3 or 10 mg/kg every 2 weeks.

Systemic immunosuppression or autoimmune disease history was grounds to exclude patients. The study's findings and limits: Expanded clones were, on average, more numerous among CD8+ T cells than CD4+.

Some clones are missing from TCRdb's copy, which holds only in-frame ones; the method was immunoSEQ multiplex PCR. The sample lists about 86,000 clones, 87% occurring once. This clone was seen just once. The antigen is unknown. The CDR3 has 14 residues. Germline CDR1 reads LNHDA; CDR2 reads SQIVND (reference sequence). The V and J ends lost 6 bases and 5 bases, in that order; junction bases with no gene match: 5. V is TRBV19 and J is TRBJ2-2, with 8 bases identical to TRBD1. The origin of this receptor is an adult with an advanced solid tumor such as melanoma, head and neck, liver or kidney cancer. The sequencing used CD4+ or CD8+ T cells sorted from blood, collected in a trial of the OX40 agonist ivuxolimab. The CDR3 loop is CASRSDRVTGELFF. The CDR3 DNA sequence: TGTGCCAGTAGATCGGACAGGGTGACCGGGGAGCTGTTTTTT. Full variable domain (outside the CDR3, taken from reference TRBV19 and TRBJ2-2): DGGITQSPKYLFRKEGQNVTLSCEQNLNHDAMYWYRQDPGQGLRLIYYSQIVNDFQKGDIAEGYSVSREKKESFPLTVTSAQKNPTAFYLCASRSDRVTGELFFGEGSRLTVL.